This TCR beta chain was sequenced during a study of T cells in Graves' hyperthyroidism and ophthalmopathy. Across the study: Any treatment followed the collection of peripheral blood at initial diagnosis.

The CDR3 loop spans 15 amino acids. Looked up from germline, CDR1 is MNHEY and CDR2 is SMNVEV (reference sequence). The V and J ends lost 0 bases and 7 bases respectively, with 14 bases between them. RNA transcripts gave rise to amplified TCR beta CDR3 regions. TCR CDR3 regions were first amplified by RT-PCR with HTBI primers. TCRdb called the multiplex PCR reads again in MiXCR, with one record for every CDR3 protein. The top ten clones hold about 45% of a sample with hundreds of thousands of distinct CDR3 sequences, about 20% of them seen once. Each person with ophthalmopathy scored at least 3 on the Clinical Activity Score, reached NOSPECS grade 4 or higher, and had been ill under 3 months.

This chain joins TRBV27 and TRBJ2-3, with D unresolved. This TCR came from a man aged 40-49 years with Graves' ophthalmopathy. Sequencing input: blood. CDR3 sequence: CASSLSRPAIYTQYF. The CDR3 bases are TGTGCCAGCAGTTTATCCAGACCTGCGATATATACGCAGTATTTT.